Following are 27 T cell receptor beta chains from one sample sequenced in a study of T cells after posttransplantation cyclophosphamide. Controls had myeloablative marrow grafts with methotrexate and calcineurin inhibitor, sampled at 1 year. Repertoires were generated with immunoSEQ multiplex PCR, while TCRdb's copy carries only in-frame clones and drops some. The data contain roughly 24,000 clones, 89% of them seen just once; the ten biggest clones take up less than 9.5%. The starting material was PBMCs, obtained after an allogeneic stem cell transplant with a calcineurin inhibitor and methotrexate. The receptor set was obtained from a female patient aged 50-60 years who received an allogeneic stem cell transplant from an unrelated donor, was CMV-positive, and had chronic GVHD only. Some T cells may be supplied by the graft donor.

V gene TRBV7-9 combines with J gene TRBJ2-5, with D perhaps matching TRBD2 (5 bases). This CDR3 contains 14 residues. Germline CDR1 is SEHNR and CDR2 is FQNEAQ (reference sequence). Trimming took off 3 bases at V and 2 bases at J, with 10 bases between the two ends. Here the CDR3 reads CASSFFSGQETQYF. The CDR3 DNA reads TGTGCCAGCAGCTTCTTTTCGGGGCAAGAGACCCAGTACTTC. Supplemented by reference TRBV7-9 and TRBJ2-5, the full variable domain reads DTGVSQNPRHKITKRGQNVTFRCDPISEHNRLYWYRQTLGQGPEFLTYFQNEAQLEKSRLLSDRFSAERPKGSFSTLEIQRTEQGDSAMYLCASSFFSGQETQYFGPGTRLLVL.

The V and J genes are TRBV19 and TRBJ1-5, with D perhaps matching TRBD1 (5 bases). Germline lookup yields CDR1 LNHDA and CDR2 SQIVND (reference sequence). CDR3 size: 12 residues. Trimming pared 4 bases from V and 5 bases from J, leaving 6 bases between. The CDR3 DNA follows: TGTGCCAGTAGTAAAGGGGATCAGCCCCAGCATTTT. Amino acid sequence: CASSKGDQPQHF.

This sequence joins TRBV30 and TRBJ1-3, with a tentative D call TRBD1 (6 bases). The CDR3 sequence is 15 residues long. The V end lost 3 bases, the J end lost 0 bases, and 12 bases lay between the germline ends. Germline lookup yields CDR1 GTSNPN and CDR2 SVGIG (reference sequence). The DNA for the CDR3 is TGTGCCTGGAGGGGGGGGGCTAACTCTGGAAACACCATATATTTT. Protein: CAWRGGANSGNTIYF.

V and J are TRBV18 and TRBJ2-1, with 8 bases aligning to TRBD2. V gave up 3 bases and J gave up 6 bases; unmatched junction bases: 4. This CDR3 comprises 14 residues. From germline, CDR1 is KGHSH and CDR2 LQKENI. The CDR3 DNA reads TGTGCCAGCTCACCCTTGGCGGGGGGCAATGAGCAGTTCTTC. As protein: CASSPLAGGNEQFF. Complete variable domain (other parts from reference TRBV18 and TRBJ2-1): NAGVMQNPRHLVRRRGQEARLRCSPMKGHSHVYWYRQLPEEGLKFMVYLQKENIIDESGMPKERFSAEFPKEGPSILRIQQVVRGDSAAYFCASSPLAGGNEQFFGPGTRLTVL.

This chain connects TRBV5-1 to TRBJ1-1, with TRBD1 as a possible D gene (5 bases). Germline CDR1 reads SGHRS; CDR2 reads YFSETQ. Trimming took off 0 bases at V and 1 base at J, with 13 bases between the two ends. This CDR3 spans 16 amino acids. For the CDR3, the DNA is TGCGCCAGCAGCTTGGGCAGGGTAGCCCCGAACACTGAAGCTTTCTTT. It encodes CASSLGRVAPNTEAFF.

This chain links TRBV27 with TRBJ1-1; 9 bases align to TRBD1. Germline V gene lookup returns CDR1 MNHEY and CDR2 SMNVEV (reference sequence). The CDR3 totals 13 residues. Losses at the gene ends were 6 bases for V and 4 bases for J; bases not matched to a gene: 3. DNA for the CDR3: TGTGCCAGCAGGGACAGGGGCACCACTGAAGCTTTCTTT. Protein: CASRDRGTTEAFF.

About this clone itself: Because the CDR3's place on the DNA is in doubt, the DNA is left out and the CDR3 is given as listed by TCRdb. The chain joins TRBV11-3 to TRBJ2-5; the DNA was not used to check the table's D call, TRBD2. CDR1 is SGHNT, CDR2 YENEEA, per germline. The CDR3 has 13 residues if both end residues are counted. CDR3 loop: CASSFWRGETQYF.

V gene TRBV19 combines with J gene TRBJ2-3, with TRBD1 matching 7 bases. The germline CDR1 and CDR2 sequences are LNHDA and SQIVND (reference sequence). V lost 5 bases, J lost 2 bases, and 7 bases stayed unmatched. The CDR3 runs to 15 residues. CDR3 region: CASSGSQGVTDTQYF. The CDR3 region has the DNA TGTGCCAGTAGTGGAAGTCAGGGGGTCACAGATACGCAGTATTTT. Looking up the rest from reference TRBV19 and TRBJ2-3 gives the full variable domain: DGGITQSPKYLFRKEGQNVTLSCEQNLNHDAMYWYRQDPGQGLRLIYYSQIVNDFQKGDIAEGYSVSREKKESFPLTVTSAQKNPTAFYLCASSGSQGVTDTQYFGPGTRLTVL.

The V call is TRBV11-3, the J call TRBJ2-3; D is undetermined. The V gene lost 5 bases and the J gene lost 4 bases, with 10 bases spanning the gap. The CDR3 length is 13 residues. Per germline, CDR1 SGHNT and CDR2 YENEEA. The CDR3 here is CASSPGRADTQYF. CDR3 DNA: TGTGCCAGCAGCCCCGGCCGGGCAGATACGCAGTATTTT.

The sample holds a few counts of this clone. The CDR3 coding sequence is TGTGCCAGCAGGGGACAGGGACTTCCAAGGGGTGGCTACACCTTC. It specifies CASRGQGLPRGGYTF. The chain employs TRBV27 and TRBJ1-2, with 9 nucleotides matching TRBD1. Germline CDR1 and CDR2: MNHEY and SMNVEV (reference sequence). CDR3 length equals 15 residues. Trimming at V came to 6 bases and at J to 7 bases, leaving 12 bases not matched to a gene.

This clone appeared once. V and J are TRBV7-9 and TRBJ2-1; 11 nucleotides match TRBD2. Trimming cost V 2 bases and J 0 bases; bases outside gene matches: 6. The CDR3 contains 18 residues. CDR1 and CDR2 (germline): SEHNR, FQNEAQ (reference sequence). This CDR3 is CASSLSSTSGASYNEQFF. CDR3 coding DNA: TGTGCCAGCAGCTTATCCTCGACTAGCGGGGCCTCCTACAATGAGCAGTTCTTC.

CDR3 sequence reads: CAWNGRVSGRASNEQFF. In DNA form, the CDR3 reads TGTGCCTGGAACGGGAGGGTGTCCGGGAGGGCCTCTAATGAGCAGTTCTTC. The chain employs TRBV30 and TRBJ2-1, with 8 nucleotides matching TRBD2. The CDR3 runs to 17 residues. V lost 4 bases, J lost 7 bases, and 18 bases stayed unmatched. Germline lookup yields CDR1 GTSNPN and CDR2 SVGIG (reference sequence).

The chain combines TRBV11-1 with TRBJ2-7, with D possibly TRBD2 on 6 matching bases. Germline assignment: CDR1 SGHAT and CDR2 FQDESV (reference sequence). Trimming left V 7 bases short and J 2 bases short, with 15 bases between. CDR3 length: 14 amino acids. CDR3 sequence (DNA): TGTGCCAGCACCCAAGCGGGCCCGACCTACGAGCAGTACTTC. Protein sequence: CASTQAGPTYEQYF.

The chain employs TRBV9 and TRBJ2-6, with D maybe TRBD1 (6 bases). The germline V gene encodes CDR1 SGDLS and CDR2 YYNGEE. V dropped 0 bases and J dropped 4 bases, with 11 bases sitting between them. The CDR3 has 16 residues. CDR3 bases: TGTGCCAGCAGCGTAGTTAGGGGGTCCGGGGCCAACGTCCTGACTTTC. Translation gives CASSVVRGSGANVLTF.

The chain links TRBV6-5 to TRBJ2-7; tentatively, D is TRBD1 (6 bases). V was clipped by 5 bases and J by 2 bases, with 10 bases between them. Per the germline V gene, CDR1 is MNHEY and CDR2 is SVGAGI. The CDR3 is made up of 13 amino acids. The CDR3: CASSVTGTYEQYF. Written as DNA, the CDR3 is TGTGCCAGCAGTGTCACAGGGACCTACGAGCAGTACTTC.

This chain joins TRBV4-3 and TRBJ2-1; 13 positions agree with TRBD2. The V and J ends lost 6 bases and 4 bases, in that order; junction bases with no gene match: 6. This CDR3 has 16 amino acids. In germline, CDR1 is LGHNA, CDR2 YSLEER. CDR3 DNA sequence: TGCGCCAGCAGTCCCGGGACTAGCGGGGCATACAATGAGCAGTTCTTC. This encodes CASSPGTSGAYNEQFF.

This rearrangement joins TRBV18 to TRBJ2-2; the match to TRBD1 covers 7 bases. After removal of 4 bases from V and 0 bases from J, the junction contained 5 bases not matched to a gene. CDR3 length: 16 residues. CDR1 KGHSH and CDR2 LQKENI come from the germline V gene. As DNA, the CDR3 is TGTGCCAGCTCACAGGGGGCCGGAGCGAACACCGGGGAGCTGTTTTTT. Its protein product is CASSQGAGANTGELFF.

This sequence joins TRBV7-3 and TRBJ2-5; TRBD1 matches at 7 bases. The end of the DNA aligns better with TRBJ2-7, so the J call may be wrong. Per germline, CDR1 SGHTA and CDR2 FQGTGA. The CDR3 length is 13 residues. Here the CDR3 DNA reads TGTGCCAGCAGCTACGGGACAGACTACGAGCAGTACTTC. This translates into CASSYGTDYEQYF.

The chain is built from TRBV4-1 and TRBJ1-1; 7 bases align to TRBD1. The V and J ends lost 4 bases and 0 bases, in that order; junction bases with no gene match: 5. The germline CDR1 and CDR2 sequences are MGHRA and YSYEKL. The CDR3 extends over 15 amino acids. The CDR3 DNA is TGCGCCAGCAGCCTATCAGGGGGAATGAACACTGAAGCTTTCTTT. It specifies CASSLSGGMNTEAFF.

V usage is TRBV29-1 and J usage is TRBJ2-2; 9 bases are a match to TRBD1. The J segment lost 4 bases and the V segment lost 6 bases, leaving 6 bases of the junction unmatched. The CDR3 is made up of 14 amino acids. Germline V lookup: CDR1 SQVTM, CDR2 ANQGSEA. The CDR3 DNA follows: TGCAGCGTCCCGGGACAGGGCGTCACCGGGGAGCTGTTTTTT. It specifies CSVPGQGVTGELFF.

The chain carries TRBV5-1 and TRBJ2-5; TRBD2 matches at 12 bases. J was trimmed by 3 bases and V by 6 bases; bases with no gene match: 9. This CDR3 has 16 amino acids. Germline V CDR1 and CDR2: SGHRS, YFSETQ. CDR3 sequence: CASTLLTSGGKETQYF. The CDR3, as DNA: TGCGCCAGCACTCTTTTGACTAGCGGGGGAAAAGAGACCCAGTACTTC. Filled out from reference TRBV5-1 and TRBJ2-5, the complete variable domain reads KAGVTQTPRYLIKTRGQQVTLSCSPISGHRSVSWYQQTPGQGLQFLFEYFSETQRNKGNFPGRFSGRQFSNSRSEMNVSTLELGDSALYLCASTLLTSGGKETQYFGPGTRLLVL.

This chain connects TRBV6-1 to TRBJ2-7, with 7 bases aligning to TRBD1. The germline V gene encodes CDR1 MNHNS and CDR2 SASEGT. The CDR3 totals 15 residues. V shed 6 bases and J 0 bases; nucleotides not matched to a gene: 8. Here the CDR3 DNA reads TGTGCCAGCAGAAGACAGGGAAGGAGCTCCTACGAGCAGTACTTC. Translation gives CASRRQGRSSYEQYF.

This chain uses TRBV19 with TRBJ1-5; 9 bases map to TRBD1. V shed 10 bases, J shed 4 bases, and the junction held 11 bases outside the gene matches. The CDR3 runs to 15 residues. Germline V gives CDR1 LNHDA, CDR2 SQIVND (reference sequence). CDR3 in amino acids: CATNPTGTGNQPQHF. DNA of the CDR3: TGTGCCACCAACCCCACCGGGACAGGGAATCAGCCCCAGCATTTT.

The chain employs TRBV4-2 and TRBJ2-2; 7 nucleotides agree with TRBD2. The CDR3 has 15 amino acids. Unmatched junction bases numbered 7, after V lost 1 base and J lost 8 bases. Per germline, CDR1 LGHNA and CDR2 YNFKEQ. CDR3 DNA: TGTGCCAGCAGCCAAGTGAATAGCGGGTTGGGGGAGCTGTTTTTT. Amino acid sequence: CASSQVNSGLGELFF.

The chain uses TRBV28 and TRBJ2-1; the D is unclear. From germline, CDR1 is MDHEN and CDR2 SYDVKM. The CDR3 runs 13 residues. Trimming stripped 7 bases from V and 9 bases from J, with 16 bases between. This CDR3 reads CASTPPPPGEQFF. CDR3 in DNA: TGTGCCAGCACCCCACCCCCGCCGGGTGAGCAGTTCTTC.

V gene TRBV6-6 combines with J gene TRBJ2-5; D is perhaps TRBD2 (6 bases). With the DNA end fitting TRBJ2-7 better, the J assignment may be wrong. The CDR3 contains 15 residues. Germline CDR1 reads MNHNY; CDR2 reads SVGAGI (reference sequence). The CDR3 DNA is TGTGCCAGCAGGCCCCAGAGCGGGCACGCCTACGAGCAGTACTTC. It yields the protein CASRPQSGHAYEQYF.

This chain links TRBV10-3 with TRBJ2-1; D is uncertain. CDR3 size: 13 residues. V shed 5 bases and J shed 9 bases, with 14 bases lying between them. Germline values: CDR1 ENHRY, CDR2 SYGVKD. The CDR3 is CAISPLSYGEQFF. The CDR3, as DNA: TGTGCCATCAGTCCACTAAGTTACGGTGAGCAGTTCTTC.